These T cell receptor beta chains were read from a single sample in a study of blood T cells in healthy people across ages. TCRdb reprocessed the 5' RACE reads via MiXCR and lists one record per CDR3 protein. This table holds about 1.4 million distinct CDR3 sequences, around 59% found once. Sequencing used blood. The source of these receptors is a man between 18 and 35 years old in good health. The CDR3 runs from the conserved cysteine through the conserved F or W. The D gene is left open where the match is weak. Clone size appears in some rows only: once, few, many, or a class for an expanded clone.

-,-,TRBV7-8,TRBJ2-5,TGTGCCAGCTTCCTCTCCCCCGTGGCAGACTACAATGAGCAGTACTTC,CASFLSPVADYNEQYF
-,-,TRBV4-3,TRBJ2-3,TGCGCCAGCAGCCAAGTGGGCCGGGGAAGCACAGATACGCAGTATTTT,CASSQVGRGSTDTQYF
-,-,TRBV6-1,TRBJ1-4,TGTGCCAGCAGTGAAGCGCTAAGGGTCGGGAATGAAAAACTGTTTTTT,CASSEALRVGNEKLFF
TRBD2,few,TRBV29-1,TRBJ2-1,TGCAGCGTTGAACTAGCGGGGTACCATACCTACAATGAGCAGTTCTTC,CSVELAGYHTYNEQFF
-,-,TRBV4-1,TRBJ2-7,TGCGCCAGCAGCCAAGACGGCCTAGGGGGCGAGCAGTACTTC,CASSQDGLGGEQYF
-,-,TRBV12-3/TRBV12-4,TRBJ2-7,TGTGCCAGCACCCTGGAATGGGGCGAGCAGTACTTC,CASTLEWGEQYF
-,-,TRBV29-1,TRBJ2-2,TGCAGCGTTGGGTCAGGGTACACCGGGGAGCTGTTTTTT,CSVGSGYTGELFF
-,few,TRBV20-1,TRBJ2-5,TGCAGTGCTGGGACCGTAGAACCGTCCCTGGGGGAGACCCAGTACTTC,CSAGTVEPSLGETQYF
-,-,TRBV6-6,TRBJ1-2,TGTGCCAGCAGTTACGGGGAGGGACTGGGAGGCTACACCTTC,CASSYGEGLGGYTF
TRBD1,-,TRBV19,TRBJ2-5,TGTGCCAGTAGTACGACGGACAGGGGGGAAGAGACCCAGTACTTC,CASSTTDRGEETQYF
-,-,TRBV11-2,TRBJ1-2,TGTGCCAGCAGCCTGGCGGGGGCGCGTGGTAATGATGGCTACACCTTC,CASSLAGARGNDGYTF
-,-,TRBV29-1,TRBJ1-2,TGCAGCACCAACCAGGGTGTCTATGGCTACACCTTC,CSTNQGVYGYTF
-,-,TRBV27,TRBJ2-7,TGTGCCAGCAGGGGGGTGTCCTACGAGCAGTACTTC,CASRGVSYEQYF
-,-,TRBV6-5,TRBJ1-1,TGTGCCAGCAGTTACTCAATCGGGAGATTCACTGAAGCTTTCTTT,CASSYSIGRFTEAFF
-,-,TRBV2,TRBJ2-1,TGTGCCAGCAGTTACGACACAGAGGGAGCCTACAATGAGCAGTTCTTC,CASSYDTEGAYNEQFF
-,once,TRBV25-1,TRBJ1-2,TGTGCCAGTTCTGGAGGGTGTGGCTACACCTTC,CASSGGCGYTF
-,-,TRBV2,TRBJ2-7,TGTGCCAGCAGCTTGAAGCACAGGTCCTACGAGCAGTACTTC,CASSLKHRSYEQYF
-,-,TRBV4-2,TRBJ1-1,TGTGCCAGCAGCCAGATACAGGGATTGAACACTGAAGCTTTCTTT,CASSQIQGLNTEAFF
TRBD1,-,TRBV7-9,TRBJ1-1,TGTGCCAGCAGCTTAGCGAGGGGGCCTGGCACTGAAGCTTTCTTT,CASSLARGPGTEAFF
-,-,TRBV5-1,TRBJ1-3,TGCGCCAGCAGCTTGGACCAACTTGGAAACACCATATATTTT,CASSLDQLGNTIYF
-,-,TRBV20-1,TRBJ2-7,TGCAGTGCTAGAGGACTCGGGGGAAGGATCGACGAGCAGTACTTC,CSARGLGGRIDEQYF
-,-,TRBV4-2,TRBJ2-5,TGTGCCAGCAGCCAAGAGCTGCTCTCGGCAGAGACCCAGTACTTC,CASSQELLSAETQYF
-,-,TRBV15,TRBJ2-7,TGTGCCACCAGCAGGGCAGCTGGCCACGAGCAGTACTTC,CATSRAAGHEQYF
TRBD1,-,TRBV4-1,TRBJ1-5,TGCGCCAGCAGCCAAGAATCCAGCGGGACAGTCAATCAGCCCCAGCATTTT,CASSQESSGTVNQPQHF
-,-,TRBV7-8,TRBJ1-6,TGTGCCAGCAGCACAGGGACGGTCTATTCACCCCTCCACTTT,CASSTGTVYSPLHF
-,-,TRBV13,TRBJ2-1,TGTGCCAGCAGCTTAGGTTTCGGGCCCTACAATGAGCAGTTCTTC,CASSLGFGPYNEQFF
-,-,TRBV6-5,TRBJ2-2,TGTGCCAGCAGTTACTCGTGGCACACCGGGGAGCTGTTTTTT,CASSYSWHTGELFF
TRBD1,-,TRBV6-5,TRBJ2-7,TGTGCCAGCATCCACTGGGGACAGAGCTCCTACGAGCAGTACTTC,CASIHWGQSSYEQYF
-,-,TRBV6-1,TRBJ1-2,TGTGCCAGCAGTCAAACACCTAACTATGGCTACACCTTC,CASSQTPNYGYTF
-,-,TRBV6-1,TRBJ2-1,TGTGCCAGCAGTGAATGGGGCGGGACTGGAGGCGATGAGCAGTTCTTC,CASSEWGGTGGDEQFF
-,-,TRBV6-5,TRBJ2-7,TGTGCCAGCAGGAGGGAAACGTCCTACAATGAGCAGTACTTC,CASRRETSYNEQYF